Presented here are 14 T cell receptor beta chains from one specimen sequenced in a study of blood T cell repertoires in COVID-19. Produced via immunoSEQ multiplex PCR; TCRdb's table is partial and in-frame only. The repertoire holds a few hundred thousand clones, with 89% as singletons. Sequencing was done on a sample of peripheral blood. The source of these receptors is a man between 18 and 29 years old who had recovered from COVID-19.

The chain joins TRBV18 to TRBJ1-1; D possibly corresponds to TRBD1 (5 bases). Germline V CDR1 and CDR2: KGHSH, LQKENI. The CDR3 consists of 17 residues. The V end lost 3 bases, the J end lost 0 bases, and 17 bases lay between the germline ends. Here the CDR3 DNA reads TGTGCCAGCTCACCGGTCGGGCCAGGGAACATGAACACTGAAGCTTTCTTT. This codes for CASSPVGPGNMNTEAFF.

This clone was detected once. The chain recombines TRBV27 with TRBJ2-5; 7 bases line up with TRBD2. The CDR3 runs 15 residues. Germline V gene lookup returns CDR1 MNHEY and CDR2 SMNVEV (reference sequence). V lost 6 bases to trimming and J lost 9 bases; unmatched junction nucleotides: 16. DNA for the CDR3: TGTGCCAGCAGAACAGGTTTCGAGTACCGGGGGGCCCAGTACTTC. Its translation is CASRTGFEYRGAQYF.

Remarks on this clone: This CDR3 is also generated by other DNA sequences in the sample. The chain links TRBV20-1 to TRBJ2-5; tentative D call: TRBD1 (6 bases). Trimming cost V 3 bases and J 4 bases, with 15 bases left between them. CDR1 and CDR2 from the germline V gene are DFQATT and SNEGSKA (reference sequence). The CDR3 has 14 residues. The CDR3 DNA follows: TGCAGTGCTAGTCCGGCAGGGGCAGGAGAGACCCAGTACTTC. The encoded protein is CSASPAGAGETQYF.

This clone was seen more than once but under ten times. The genes are TRBV18 and TRBJ1-1, with a tentative D call TRBD1 (6 bases). Germline assignment: CDR1 KGHSH and CDR2 LQKENI. Between the trimmed V and J ends, which lost 4 bases and 3 bases, there was a span of 9 bases. This CDR3 contains 13 residues. CDR3 coding DNA: TGTGCCAGCTCACTAAACAGGGACACTGAAGCTTTCTTT. It encodes CASSLNRDTEAFF. Based on the CDR3 plus reference TRBV18 and TRBJ1-1, the full variable domain is NAGVMQNPRHLVRRRGQEARLRCSPMKGHSHVYWYRQLPEEGLKFMVYLQKENIIDESGMPKERFSAEFPKEGPSILRIQQVVRGDSAAYFCASSLNRDTEAFFGQGTRLTVV.

In its sample, this clone was seen a few times. The chain uses TRBV7-9 and TRBJ2-7; TRBD1 might be the D (6 bases). The germline gives CDR1 SEHNR, CDR2 FQNEAQ (reference sequence). Trimming pared 2 bases from V and 2 bases from J, leaving 13 bases between. CDR3 size: 15 residues. The CDR3 coding sequence is TGTGCCAGCAGCTTAAGTCAGGGGCGAACCTACGAGCAGTACTTC. Translation: CASSLSQGRTYEQYF. Filled out from reference TRBV7-9 and TRBJ2-7, the complete variable domain reads DTGVSQNPRHKITKRGQNVTFRCDPISEHNRLYWYRQTLGQGPEFLTYFQNEAQLEKSRLLSDRFSAERPKGSFSTLEIQRTEQGDSAMYLCASSLSQGRTYEQYFGPGTRLTVT.

This sequence joins TRBV11-2 and TRBJ2-7, with D tentatively TRBD2 (5 bases). This CDR3 contains 12 residues. Trimming took off 8 bases at V and 0 bases at J, with 8 bases between the two ends. Germline-derived CDR1 and CDR2 are SGHAT and FQNNGV. The CDR3 DNA reads as TGTGCCAGCGACGGAGGCTCCTACGAGCAGTACTTC. Its protein is CASDGGSYEQYF.

CDR3 protein: CASSYMAGGSNEQYF. For the CDR3, the DNA is TGTGCCAGCAGTTACATGGCAGGGGGTTCCAACGAGCAGTACTTC. The gene calls are TRBV6-5 and TRBJ2-7; 7 bases are a match to TRBD1. V gave up 2 bases and J gave up 5 bases; unmatched junction bases: 9. The CDR3 runs 15 residues. The germline gives CDR1 MNHEY, CDR2 SVGAGI.

CDR3 sequence (DNA): TGTGCCAGCAGGCCCCAGGACTCTGGAAACACCATATATTTT. Residues: CASRPQDSGNTIYF. This rearrangement joins TRBV6-5 to TRBJ1-3, with unresolved D. Germline V lookup: CDR1 MNHEY, CDR2 SVGAGI. This CDR3 spans 14 amino acids. Trimming removed 6 bases from V and 0 bases from J, with 9 bases in between.

The chain has TRBV7-9 and TRBJ1-1, with TRBD1 matching 7 bases. CDR1 and CDR2 (germline): SEHNR, FQNEAQ (reference sequence). The ends lost 5 bases at V and 3 bases at J; junction bases unmatched: 9. The CDR3 is 15 amino acids. The CDR3 is CASSIRQGWDTEAFF. The CDR3 DNA follows: TGTGCCAGCAGCATACGACAGGGCTGGGACACTGAAGCTTTCTTT. Supplemented by reference TRBV7-9 and TRBJ1-1, the full variable domain reads DTGVSQNPRHKITKRGQNVTFRCDPISEHNRLYWYRQTLGQGPEFLTYFQNEAQLEKSRLLSDRFSAERPKGSFSTLEIQRTEQGDSAMYLCASSIRQGWDTEAFFGQGTRLTVV.

This clone appeared once. The chain recombines TRBV5-4 with TRBJ2-1; D is undetermined. Germline loops: CDR1 SGHNT, CDR2 YYREEE (reference sequence). The CDR3 has 17 residues. Trimming removed 4 bases at V and 0 bases at J, with 17 bases between. In DNA form, the CDR3 reads TGTGCCAGCAGCCCGCGGCTGGCGGCAACCTCCTACAATGAGCAGTTCTTC. It specifies CASSPRLAATSYNEQFF.

The chain couples TRBV5-1 to TRBJ1-2, with D unclear. Germline V gene lookup returns CDR1 SGHRS and CDR2 YFSETQ. Trimming removed 2 bases from V and 8 bases from J, with 13 bases in between. The CDR3 consists of 13 residues. The CDR3 nucleotides read TGCGCCAGCAGCTTAGACCGGGAGGGAGGCTACACCTTC. Translation: CASSLDREGGYTF.

The chain has TRBV2 and TRBJ1-5; TRBD1 aligns across 7 bases. Looked up from germline, CDR1 is SNHLY and CDR2 is FYNNEI. Losses at the gene ends were 6 bases for V and 0 bases for J; bases not matched to a gene: 5. The CDR3 extends over 15 amino acids. In DNA form, the CDR3 reads TGTGCCAGCAGGCGGACAGGAGATAGCAATCAGCCCCAGCATTTT. It yields the protein CASRRTGDSNQPQHF.

The rearrangement joins TRBV7-6 to TRBJ2-1, with D hard to call. This CDR3 contains 15 residues. The V and J ends lost 1 base and 4 bases respectively, with 11 bases between them. CDR1 and CDR2 (germline): SGHVS, FNYEAQ. The CDR3, as DNA: TGTGCCAGCAGCTTAGAGGTCTCCGGGTACAATGAGCAGTTCTTC. Its protein product is CASSLEVSGYNEQFF.

The chain uses TRBV7-2 and TRBJ2-3; 7 bases are shared with TRBD2. Germline V gives CDR1 SGHTA, CDR2 FQGNSA. With 10 bases clipped from V and 1 base from J, the junction kept 8 bases outside the gene matches. The CDR3 runs 14 residues. The CDR3 loop is CATARGLGTDTQYF. CDR3 nucleotides: TGTGCCACCGCGCGGGGGTTAGGCACAGATACGCAGTATTTT.